This TCR beta chain was observed in a study of CD8+ T cells in alopecia areata. Study overall: The duration of tofacitinib was 6 to 18 months, with 6 months off drug afterward.

Extracted from the samples, RNA was reverse transcribed into cDNA to serve as the sequencing template. Sequencing used immunoSEQ multiplex PCR; TCRdb keeps in-frame clones, though not all of them. The table shows 110,000 or so clones, with 58% occurring only once. CDR3 length: 15 amino acids. V lost 4 bases and J lost 5; bases outside the gene matches: 10. In germline, CDR1 is SGHVS, CDR2 FQNEAQ. Study-level points and caveats: Lesional scalp exceeded normal scalp in clonality, especially in alopecia totalis/universalis. Between patients, shared TCR sequences were less clear than in mice. This was possibly due in part to HLA diversity in the patient population.

Of note for this clone: Its antigen remains unidentified.

The treatment here: oral pan-JAK inhibitor, 5-10 mg twice daily. In alopecia areata patients, both lesional scalp punch biopsies and peripheral blood were collected. This TCR derives from a human donor with alopecia areata. Here the sequenced sample was CD8+ T cells sorted from blood, taken at week 4, from a patient treated with tofacitinib. The rearrangement links TRBV7-8 to TRBJ2-5; TRBD2 aligns across 7 bases. CDR3 in DNA: TGTGCCAGCAGCTCGACATGGCTAGCGGATGAGACCCAGTACTTC. Protein product: CASSSTWLADETQYF.